The following is a TCR beta chain sequence with its context. The target antigen is unknown. Germline V gene lookup returns CDR1 PRHDT and CDR2 FYEKMQ (reference sequence). Trimming took off 2 bases at V and 1 base at J, with 12 bases between the two ends. CDR3 length: 15 residues. The sample belongs to a study of T cell responses to AZD1222 COVID-19 vaccine. Study-wide points: Repertoires were obtained only post-peak T cell response. Just 6 or 7 people given AZD1222 tested seropositive at baseline. Unmutated variant regions are reportedly targeted by nearly half of spike-specific TCRs.

Clones were sequenced by immunoSEQ multiplex PCR, and TCRdb holds only the in-frame ones, with some missing. In the table there are roughly 77,000 clones, approximately 88% of which are singletons. Specimen: peripheral blood, collected on day 0 of MenACWY control vaccination. The sequence was obtained from an adult in good health. The chain joins TRBV13 to TRBJ2-7; D ambiguous. CDR3 loop: CASSLRVTVSYEQYF. In DNA, the CDR3 is TGTGCCAGCAGCTTAAGAGTAACCGTTTCCTACGAGCAGTACTTC.